The 23 T cell receptor beta chains listed next were all sequenced from one sample in a study of shared clonotypes between healthy human individuals. TCRdb keeps only in-frame clones here, not all; method: immunoSEQ multiplex PCR. The table lists more than 2,000,000 clones, 85% to 95% of them singletons. Specimen: naive CD4+ T cells from PBMCs. Subset noted: CD45RA+ positively selected. These receptors all stem from a man younger than 35 in good health. Some clones in this sample may be carry-over from other donors' samples.

A remark on this clone: At the DNA level, this CDR3 is encoded by other sequences in the same sample as well. The rearrangement uses TRBV6-5 and TRBJ1-5; a weak D match, TRBD1 (5 bases). The germline CDR1 and CDR2 sequences are MNHEY and SVGAGI. V gave up 2 bases and J gave up 3 bases, with 11 bases separating them. The CDR3 runs to 15 residues. The CDR3 loop reads CASSYGGGNNQPQHF. The CDR3 DNA sequence: TGTGCCAGCAGTTACGGCGGGGGGAACAATCAGCCCCAGCATTTT.

The V gene is TRBV7-2, the J gene TRBJ2-3; D is unresolved. The CDR3 contains 14 residues. V was pared by 3 bases and J by 0 bases, with 7 bases between. Germline CDR1 reads SGHTA; CDR2 reads FQGNSA. The CDR3 DNA follows: TGTGCCAGCAGCTTCGAAGGTAGCACAGATACGCAGTATTTT. Translating gives CASSFEGSTDTQYF.

The V call is TRBV28, the J call TRBJ1-5; D gene ambiguous. V was cut by 4 bases and J by 3 bases, with 7 bases left in between. Germline V gives CDR1 MDHEN, CDR2 SYDVKM. CDR3 length equals 13 residues. CDR3 sequence reads: CASSSPINQPQHF. In nucleotides, the CDR3 is TGTGCCAGCAGTTCCCCAATCAATCAGCCCCAGCATTTT. Using reference TRBV28 and TRBJ1-5 for the parts outside the CDR3, the full variable domain is DVKVTQSSRYLVKRTGEKVFLECVQDMDHENMFWYRQDPGLGLRLIYFSYDVKMKEKGDIPEGYSVSREKKERFSLILESASTNQTSMYLCASSSPINQPQHFGDGTRLSIL.

Comment on this clone: This sample also contains other DNA sequences that code for the same CDR3. The chain has TRBV5-1 and TRBJ2-7, with 10 positions matching TRBD1. The germline V gene has CDR1 SGHRS and CDR2 YFSETQ. The V segment lost 3 bases and the J segment 7 bases; nucleotides outside the gene matches: 7. The CDR3 totals 14 residues. CDR3 amino acids: CASSSRQGAGEQYF. The CDR3 DNA is TGCGCCAGCAGCTCCCGACAGGGGGCAGGTGAGCAGTACTTC.

This clone has just a few counts. The V gene is TRBV28, the J gene TRBJ1-5; unclear D gene. This CDR3 contains 15 residues. In germline, CDR1 is MDHEN, CDR2 SYDVKM. Trimming stripped 2 bases from V and 6 bases from J, with 14 bases between. The CDR3 sequence: CASSLRVRVGQPQHF. As DNA, the CDR3 is TGTGCCAGCAGTTTAAGGGTTAGGGTAGGTCAGCCCCAGCATTTT.

The chain employs TRBV19 and TRBJ1-5; D might be TRBD1 (5 bases). Germline V gene lookup returns CDR1 LNHDA and CDR2 SQIVND (reference sequence). V was shortened by 4 bases and J by 4 bases, with 14 bases between the two germline ends. The CDR3 length is 15 residues. The CDR3 DNA reads as TGTGCCAGTAGTAGAATACAGGATGGGAATCAGCCCCAGCATTTT. As protein: CASSRIQDGNQPQHF.

The V call is TRBV5-1, the J call TRBJ2-5, with 16 bases lining up with TRBD2. CDR3 length: 22 residues. Germline assignment: CDR1 SGHRS and CDR2 YFSETQ. V shed 4 bases and J 4 bases; nucleotides not matched to a gene: 22. The CDR3 region has the DNA TGCGCCAGCAGCAAAATCCGCCAGGGACTAGCGGGAGGGTCCTGGGTTCCAGAGACCCAGTACTTC. Translated: CASSKIRQGLAGGSWVPETQYF.

This rearrangement joins TRBV2 to TRBJ2-2; 12 bases map to TRBD1. Germline CDR1 and CDR2: SNHLY and FYNNEI. The junction had 5 bases not matched to a gene; V was cut back by 9 bases and J by 0 bases. This CDR3 is built from 16 residues. This CDR3 is CARTGQGAPNTGELFF. For the CDR3, the DNA is TGTGCCAGGACGGGACAGGGGGCTCCGAACACCGGGGAGCTGTTTTTT.

This chain joins TRBV9 and TRBJ2-1; 7 bases line up with TRBD2. The CDR3 is made up of 15 amino acids. J gave up 3 bases and V 3 bases, and 6 bases lay outside the gene matches. CDR1 and CDR2 (germline): SGDLS, YYNGEE. CDR3 DNA: TGTGCCAGCAGCGAGAGGGAGGGTATCTACAATGAGCAGTTCTTC. Residues: CASSEREGIYNEQFF.

The chain combines TRBV18 with TRBJ1-2; D might be TRBD1 (6 bases). Germline V gene sequence: CDR1 KGHSH, CDR2 LQKENI. The CDR3 extends over 15 amino acids. V lost 2 bases, J lost 1 base, and 11 bases lay in between. The CDR3 DNA is TGTGCCAGCTCACCAAGGGTGGACAGTAACTATGGCTACACCTTC. The encoded protein is CASSPRVDSNYGYTF.

CDR3 DNA sequence: TGTGCCAGCAGCTTGCGGGCACAGGGAAGCCGTGACACCGGGGAGCTGTTTTTT. Translating gives CASSLRAQGSRDTGELFF. V gene TRBV7-2 combines with J gene TRBJ2-2; D might be TRBD1 (6 bases). V shed 3 bases and J shed 3 bases, with 20 bases lying between them. The CDR3 consists of 18 residues. From germline, CDR1 is SGHTA and CDR2 FQGNSA.

V gene TRBV2 combines with J gene TRBJ2-5; TRBD2 is a possible D gene (5 bases). This CDR3 spans 13 amino acids. The V gene's germline CDR1 is SNHLY and CDR2 FYNNEI. Trimming took off 7 bases at V and 2 bases at J, with 11 bases between the two ends. Written as DNA, the CDR3 is TGTGCCAGCACCTGGGAGATGCAAGAGACCCAGTACTTC. Encoded protein: CASTWEMQETQYF. Full variable domain (rest looked up from reference TRBV2 and TRBJ2-5): EPEVTQTPSHQVTQMGQEVILRCVPISNHLYFYWYRQILGQKVEFLVSFYNNEISEKSEIFDDQFSVERPDGSNFTLKIRSTKLEDSAMYFCASTWEMQETQYFGPGTRLLVL.

This clone was detected once. V gene TRBV4-1 combines with J gene TRBJ1-4, with D perhaps TRBD1 (5 bases). CDR1 MGHRA and CDR2 YSYEKL come from the germline V gene. The CDR3 runs 15 residues. The germline V and J ends were trimmed by 1 base and 7 bases, with 13 bases remaining between them. CDR3 sequence: CASSQVGGISEKLFF. CDR3 in DNA: TGCGCCAGCAGCCAAGTGGGGGGGATCAGTGAAAAACTGTTTTTT.

J is TRBJ2-7 and V is TRBV27; D perhaps matches TRBD2 (5 bases). Trimming stripped 5 bases from V and 0 bases from J, with 14 bases between. The CDR3 contains 15 residues. CDR1 is MNHEY and CDR2 is SMNVEV in the germline V gene (reference sequence). CDR3 nucleotide sequence: TGTGCCAGCAGTCCTTGGAGCGGCAGCTCCTACGAGCAGTACTTC. Translated, it gives CASSPWSGSSYEQYF.

The chain employs TRBV6-1 and TRBJ2-7; possibly TRBD2 for D (8 bases). Between the trimmed V and J ends, which lost 3 bases and 6 bases, there was a span of 21 bases. Germline lookup yields CDR1 MNHNS and CDR2 SASEGT. The CDR3 is 16 residues long. This CDR3 reads CASSETGLAGFFEQYF. The CDR3 bases are TGTGCCAGCAGTGAGACAGGGTTAGCGGGATTCTTCGAGCAGTACTTC.

Here the CDR3 DNA reads TGCAGCGGCATACAGGGGTCTAATGAAAAACTGTTTTTT. It translates to CSGIQGSNEKLFF. The chain has TRBV29-1 and TRBJ1-4; 7 nucleotides match TRBD1. The CDR3 has 13 amino acids. CDR1 is SQVTM, CDR2 ANQGSEA, per germline. The V gene end was trimmed by 7 bases and the J gene end by 3 bases; junction bases not matched to a gene: 5.

The rearrangement links TRBV18 to TRBJ2-2; possible D gene TRBD1, 5 bases. Germline lookup yields CDR1 KGHSH and CDR2 LQKENI. The germline V and J ends were trimmed by 0 bases and 1 base, with 9 bases remaining between them. The CDR3 is made up of 16 amino acids. The CDR3 nucleotides read TGTGCCAGCTCACCACCCAGCAGGGAGAACACCGGGGAGCTGTTTTTT. It is translated as CASSPPSRENTGELFF.

The J gene is TRBJ1-5, the V gene TRBV19; D ambiguous. V gave up 4 bases and J gave up 9 bases, with 13 bases separating them. Germline-derived CDR1 and CDR2 are LNHDA and SQIVND (reference sequence). The CDR3 loop spans 13 amino acids. This CDR3 is CASSSPVLGPQHF. CDR3 in DNA: TGTGCCAGTAGTAGCCCCGTCCTAGGGCCCCAGCATTTT.

This chain joins TRBV7-2 and TRBJ2-7, with TRBD2 as a possible D gene (6 bases). V was pared by 5 bases and J by 0 bases, with 14 bases between. CDR3 length: 15 amino acids. Per the germline V gene, CDR1 is SGHTA and CDR2 is FQGNSA. The CDR3 is CASSRDSQSSYEQYF. The CDR3 DNA follows: TGTGCCAGCAGCCGGGACTCCCAGAGCTCCTACGAGCAGTACTTC. Full variable domain (missing parts from reference TRBV7-2 and TRBJ2-7): GAGVSQSPSNKVTEKGKDVELRCDPISGHTALYWYRQSLGQGLEFLIYFQGNSAPDKSGLPSDRFSAERTGGSVSTLTIQRTQQEDSAVYLCASSRDSQSSYEQYFGPGTRLTVT.

The V gene is TRBV5-1, the J gene TRBJ2-3; 9 bases agree with TRBD1. Looked up from germline, CDR1 is SGHRS and CDR2 is YFSETQ. This CDR3 is built from 16 residues. Trimming removed 4 bases from V and 2 bases from J; junction bases left unmatched: 8. The DNA for the CDR3 is TGCGCCAGCAGCCAAGGACAGGGGTCAAACACAGATACGCAGTATTTT. This translates into CASSQGQGSNTDTQYF.

Written as DNA, the CDR3 is TGTGCCAGTAGCCTCCCTCGGTATGGCTACACCTTC. Protein product: CASSLPRYGYTF. The rearrangement links TRBV19 to TRBJ1-2; D not certain. V was shortened by 6 bases and J by 5 bases, with 10 bases between the two germline ends. The CDR3 is 12 amino acids. CDR1 and CDR2 from the germline V gene are LNHDA and SQIVND (reference sequence).

The chain employs TRBV28 and TRBJ1-3; perhaps TRBD1 as D (5 bases). This CDR3 has 15 residues. Germline assignment: CDR1 MDHEN and CDR2 SYDVKM. V was trimmed by 7 bases and J by 3 bases, leaving 16 bases between them. The CDR3 bases are TGTGCCAGCACCATAGGGGTCCGGGATGGAAACACCATATATTTT. This encodes CASTIGVRDGNTIYF. The whole variable domain, filled in from reference TRBV28 and TRBJ1-3, reads DVKVTQSSRYLVKRTGEKVFLECVQDMDHENMFWYRQDPGLGLRLIYFSYDVKMKEKGDIPEGYSVSREKKERFSLILESASTNQTSMYLCASTIGVRDGNTIYFGEGSWLTVV.

The CDR3 DNA is TGTGCCAGCAGCCCTGGGCCTCAAACTAATGAAAAACTGTTTTTT. It translates to CASSPGPQTNEKLFF. The chain links TRBV28 to TRBJ1-4; D uncertain. Germline V gene data show CDR1 as MDHEN and CDR2 as SYDVKM. The CDR3 has 15 residues. V gave up 6 bases and J gave up 1 base, with 12 bases separating them.